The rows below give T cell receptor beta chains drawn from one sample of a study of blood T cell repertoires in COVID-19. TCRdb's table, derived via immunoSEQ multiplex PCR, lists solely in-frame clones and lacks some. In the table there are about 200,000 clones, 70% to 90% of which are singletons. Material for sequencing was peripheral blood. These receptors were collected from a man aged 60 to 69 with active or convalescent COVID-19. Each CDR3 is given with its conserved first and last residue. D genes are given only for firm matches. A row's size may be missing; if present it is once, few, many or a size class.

cdr3_aa: CASLLETGSYEQYF; cdr3_nt: TGTGCCAGCCTTTTAGAGACAGGGTCCTACGAGCAGTACTTC; d_call: TRBD1; v_call: TRBV2; j_call: TRBJ2-7; clone_size: NA
cdr3_aa: CASRSPGAYNEQFF; cdr3_nt: TGTGCCAGCAGATCTCCGGGGGCCTACAATGAGCAGTTCTTC; d_call: NA; v_call: TRBV6-1; j_call: TRBJ2-1; clone_size: NA
cdr3_aa: CASSSQAGGGNGYTF; cdr3_nt: TGTGCCAGCTCATCTCAGGCGGGGGGCGGCAATGGCTACACCTTC; d_call: NA; v_call: TRBV18; j_call: TRBJ1-2; clone_size: NA
cdr3_aa: CASSALDRAAYGYTF; cdr3_nt: TGTGCCAGCAGCGCGCTGGACAGGGCTGCCTATGGCTACACCTTC; d_call: TRBD1; v_call: TRBV7-9; j_call: TRBJ1-2; clone_size: NA
cdr3_aa: CASSPSRDIYEQYF; cdr3_nt: TGTGCCAGCAGCCCGTCCCGGGACATTTACGAGCAGTACTTC; d_call: NA; v_call: TRBV7-2; j_call: TRBJ2-7; clone_size: NA
cdr3_aa: CASSLTVGQGVRTPLHF; cdr3_nt: TGTGCCAGCAGCTTGACGGTGGGACAGGGGGTAAGGACACCCCTCCACTTT; d_call: TRBD1; v_call: TRBV7-8; j_call: TRBJ1-6; clone_size: NA
cdr3_aa: CASSYSGTGAFEQYF; cdr3_nt: TGTGCCAGCAGTTACTCCGGGACAGGGGCCTTCGAGCAGTACTTC; d_call: TRBD1; v_call: TRBV6-5; j_call: TRBJ2-7; clone_size: few
cdr3_aa: CASSDQQGYSYEQYF; cdr3_nt: TGTGCCAGCAGTGACCAGCAGGGGTATTCCTACGAGCAGTACTTC; d_call: NA; v_call: TRBV2; j_call: TRBJ2-7; clone_size: NA
cdr3_aa: CASRQGTGKGQETQYF; cdr3_nt: TGTGCCAGTAGACAGGGGACAGGGAAGGGGCAAGAGACCCAGTACTTC; d_call: TRBD1; v_call: TRBV19; j_call: TRBJ2-5; clone_size: few
cdr3_aa: CASSRGQDNEQFF; cdr3_nt: TGTGCCAGCAGCCGAGGACAGGACAATGAGCAGTTCTTC; d_call: TRBD1; v_call: TRBV3-1/TRBV3-2; j_call: TRBJ2-1; clone_size: NA
cdr3_aa: CASSIRDRGLYEKLFF; cdr3_nt: TGTGCCAGTAGTATTCGAGACAGGGGGCTATACGAAAAACTGTTTTTT; d_call: TRBD1; v_call: TRBV19; j_call: TRBJ1-4; clone_size: NA
cdr3_aa: CASSSQENTEAFF; cdr3_nt: TGTGCCAGCAGCTCTCAGGAGAACACTGAAGCTTTCTTT; d_call: NA; v_call: TRBV7-3; j_call: TRBJ1-1; clone_size: NA
cdr3_aa: CSVESPGTGDQPQHF; cdr3_nt: TGCAGCGTTGAGTCCCCCGGGACAGGGGATCAGCCCCAGCATTTT; d_call: TRBD1; v_call: TRBV29-1; j_call: TRBJ1-5; clone_size: NA
cdr3_aa: CASSSVGEGEQFF; cdr3_nt: TGTGCCAGCAGCTCAGTGGGGGAGGGAGAGCAGTTCTTC; d_call: TRBD2; v_call: TRBV9; j_call: TRBJ2-1; clone_size: NA
cdr3_aa: CASSLEAGRSSPLHF; cdr3_nt: TGTGCCAGCAGCTTGGAGGCGGGGAGGTCTTCACCCCTCCACTTT; d_call: NA; v_call: TRBV5-5; j_call: TRBJ1-6; clone_size: NA
cdr3_aa: CASSVGPDTEAFF; cdr3_nt: TGTGCCAGCAGCGTAGGTCCGGACACTGAAGCTTTCTTT; d_call: NA; v_call: TRBV9; j_call: TRBJ1-1; clone_size: NA
cdr3_aa: CASSFHGQATNTGELFF; cdr3_nt: TGTGCCAGCAGTTTCCATGGGCAGGCTACGAACACCGGGGAGCTGTTTTTT; d_call: NA; v_call: TRBV27; j_call: TRBJ2-2; clone_size: NA
cdr3_aa: CASSLEGDSPLHF; cdr3_nt: TGTGCCAGCAGCTTGGAGGGAGATTCACCCCTCCACTTT; d_call: NA; v_call: TRBV5-5; j_call: TRBJ1-6; clone_size: NA
cdr3_aa: CASHRGQGAPGDTEAFF; cdr3_nt: TGTGCCAGTCACAGGGGACAGGGGGCCCCTGGAGACACTGAAGCTTTCTTT; d_call: TRBD1; v_call: TRBV2; j_call: TRBJ1-1; clone_size: NA
cdr3_aa: CASSIGTGGYSNQPQHF; cdr3_nt: TGTGCCAGTAGTATAGGGACAGGGGGGTATAGCAATCAGCCCCAGCATTTT; d_call: TRBD1; v_call: TRBV19; j_call: TRBJ1-5; clone_size: once
cdr3_aa: CASAFEDRPTDTQYF; cdr3_nt: TGTGCCAGCGCCTTTGAGGACAGACCCACAGATACGCAGTATTTT; d_call: NA; v_call: TRBV6-5; j_call: TRBJ2-3; clone_size: NA
cdr3_aa: CASSTLSGAFYNEQFF; cdr3_nt: TGCGCCAGCAGCACCCTTAGCGGGGCTTTCTACAATGAGCAGTTCTTC; d_call: TRBD2; v_call: TRBV5-1; j_call: TRBJ2-1; clone_size: NA
cdr3_aa: CASSLQGANVEKLFF; cdr3_nt: TGTGCCAGCAGCTTACAGGGGGCGAATGTTGAAAAACTGTTTTTT; d_call: TRBD1; v_call: TRBV5-8; j_call: TRBJ1-4; clone_size: NA
cdr3_aa: CATSGLGTSGGTYQETQYF; cdr3_nt: TGTGCCACCAGCGGTCTAGGGACTAGCGGGGGGACGTACCAAGAGACCCAGTACTTC; d_call: TRBD2; v_call: TRBV15; j_call: TRBJ2-5; clone_size: NA
cdr3_aa: CASSSRGQNYGYTF; cdr3_nt: TGTGCCAGCAGTTCTCGGGGACAGAACTATGGCTACACCTTC; d_call: TRBD1; v_call: TRBV6-5; j_call: TRBJ1-2; clone_size: NA
cdr3_aa: CSVARGGAEEQFF; cdr3_nt: TGCAGCGTTGCTCGCGGGGGGGCCGAAGAGCAGTTCTTC; d_call: TRBD2; v_call: TRBV29-1; j_call: TRBJ2-1; clone_size: NA
cdr3_aa: CASSENWNQPQHF; cdr3_nt: TGTGCCAGCAGTGAGAACTGGAATCAGCCCCAGCATTTT; d_call: NA; v_call: TRBV6-1; j_call: TRBJ1-5; clone_size: NA
cdr3_aa: CTPLRGGCNEQFF; cdr3_nt: TGCACCCCCCTCCGGGGGGGCTGCAATGAGCAGTTCTTC; d_call: NA; v_call: TRBV1; j_call: TRBJ2-1; clone_size: NA
cdr3_aa: CASSSTVSGANVLTF; cdr3_nt: TGTGCCAGCAGCTCGACAGTCTCTGGGGCCAACGTCCTGACTTTC; d_call: NA; v_call: TRBV5-4; j_call: TRBJ2-6; clone_size: NA
cdr3_aa: CASRFRGTGGNGYTF; cdr3_nt: TGTGCCAGCAGGTTTAGAGGGACAGGGGGTAATGGCTACACCTTC; d_call: TRBD1; v_call: TRBV6-5; j_call: TRBJ1-2; clone_size: NA
cdr3_aa: CASSYFPDNYEQYF; cdr3_nt: TGTGCCAGCAGTTACTTCCCAGACAACTACGAGCAGTACTTC; d_call: NA; v_call: TRBV6-5; j_call: TRBJ2-7; clone_size: NA
cdr3_aa: CSATRAEAFF; cdr3_nt: TGCAGCGCTACGAGGGCTGAAGCTTTCTTT; d_call: NA; v_call: TRBV29-1; j_call: TRBJ1-1; clone_size: few
cdr3_aa: CATSRVRDWGNTIYF; cdr3_nt: TGTGCCACCAGCAGAGTTAGGGACTGGGGAAACACCATATATTTT; d_call: NA; v_call: TRBV15; j_call: TRBJ1-3; clone_size: NA
cdr3_aa: CASSPFGTGNTEAFF; cdr3_nt: TGTGCCAGCAGCCCATTCGGGACAGGGAACACTGAAGCTTTCTTT; d_call: TRBD1; v_call: TRBV14; j_call: TRBJ1-1; clone_size: NA
cdr3_aa: CASSITGQGSGYTF; cdr3_nt: TGTGCCAGTAGTATCACGGGACAGGGGAGCGGCTACACCTTC; d_call: TRBD1; v_call: TRBV19; j_call: TRBJ1-2; clone_size: NA
cdr3_aa: CASSPGTEQYF; cdr3_nt: TGTGCCAGCAGCCCTGGTACAGAGCAGTACTTC; d_call: NA; v_call: TRBV14; j_call: TRBJ2-7; clone_size: NA
cdr3_aa: CASSYSDRGSYEQYF; cdr3_nt: TGTGCCAGCAGTTACTCGGATAGGGGGTCCTACGAGCAGTACTTC; d_call: NA; v_call: TRBV6-5; j_call: TRBJ2-7; clone_size: NA
cdr3_aa: CASSAGASGANVLTF; cdr3_nt: TGCGCCAGCAGCGCGGGGGCCTCTGGGGCCAACGTCCTGACTTTC; d_call: NA; v_call: TRBV5-1; j_call: TRBJ2-6; clone_size: NA
cdr3_aa: CASSRTSGGDTDTQYF; cdr3_nt: TGCGCCAGCAGCCGAACTAGCGGGGGGGACACAGATACGCAGTATTTT; d_call: TRBD2; v_call: TRBV5-1; j_call: TRBJ2-3; clone_size: NA
cdr3_aa: CASSQEGGGYTPLHF; cdr3_nt: TGCGCCAGCAGCCAAGAGGGCGGGGGATACACACCCCTCCACTTT; d_call: NA; v_call: TRBV4-1; j_call: TRBJ1-6; clone_size: few
cdr3_aa: CASSRYRGSYEQYF; cdr3_nt: TGTGCCAGCAGCCGATACAGGGGCTCCTACGAGCAGTACTTC; d_call: TRBD1; v_call: TRBV7-3; j_call: TRBJ2-7; clone_size: NA
cdr3_aa: CASSLGLRGNTEAFF; cdr3_nt: TGCGCCAGCAGCCTGGGGCTCAGGGGTAACACTGAAGCTTTCTTT; d_call: NA; v_call: TRBV5-1; j_call: TRBJ1-1; clone_size: once
cdr3_aa: CASSRDRGSVGYTF; cdr3_nt: TGCGCCAGCAGCCGTGACAGGGGTTCGGTGGGCTACACCTTC; d_call: TRBD1; v_call: TRBV5-1; j_call: TRBJ1-2; clone_size: NA
cdr3_aa: CASSPSGSANSPLHF; cdr3_nt: TGTGCCAGCAGCCCCTCAGGTTCTGCGAATTCACCCCTCCACTTT; d_call: NA; v_call: TRBV3-1/TRBV3-2; j_call: TRBJ1-6; clone_size: once
cdr3_aa: CASSSQGQGNTEAFF; cdr3_nt: TGCGCCAGCAGCTCGCAGGGACAGGGGAACACTGAAGCTTTCTTT; d_call: TRBD1; v_call: TRBV5-1; j_call: TRBJ1-1; clone_size: NA
cdr3_aa: CASNRLAGGPNTQYF; cdr3_nt: TGTGCCAGTAATAGACTAGCGGGGGGGCCGAATACGCAGTATTTT; d_call: TRBD2; v_call: TRBV19; j_call: TRBJ2-3; clone_size: few
cdr3_aa: CASSSIVAGELFF; cdr3_nt: TGTGCCAGCAGTTCAATAGTGGCCGGGGAGCTGTTTTTT; d_call: NA; v_call: TRBV12-3/TRBV12-4; j_call: TRBJ2-2; clone_size: NA
cdr3_aa: CASSEHGTYEQYF; cdr3_nt: TGTGCCAGCAGTGAACACGGGACCTACGAGCAGTACTTC; d_call: NA; v_call: TRBV6-1; j_call: TRBJ2-7; clone_size: NA
cdr3_aa: CASSLEAGGTEAFF; cdr3_nt: TGTGCCAGCAGCTTAGAAGCAGGGGGGACTGAAGCTTTCTTT; d_call: TRBD1; v_call: TRBV7-2; j_call: TRBJ1-1; clone_size: few
cdr3_aa: CASSPGEGRTEAFF; cdr3_nt: TGTGCCAGCAGCCCAGGGGAGGGTCGCACTGAAGCTTTCTTT; d_call: NA; v_call: TRBV7-6; j_call: TRBJ1-1; clone_size: NA
cdr3_aa: CASSTGQSAQHF; cdr3_nt: TGTGCCAGCAGTACGGGACAGTCAGCCCAGCATTTT; d_call: TRBD1; v_call: TRBV6-2/TRBV6-3; j_call: TRBJ1-5; clone_size: NA
cdr3_aa: CASSLEGQGYRAFF; cdr3_nt: TGCGCCAGCAGCTTGGAGGGACAGGGGTACAGAGCTTTCTTT; d_call: TRBD1; v_call: TRBV5-1; j_call: TRBJ1-1; clone_size: NA
cdr3_aa: CASSLYPRQAIKDHNQPQHF; cdr3_nt: TGTGCCAGCAGCTTATACCCCAGACAGGCAATCAAAGACCACAATCAGCCCCAGCATTTT; d_call: NA; v_call: TRBV7-6; j_call: TRBJ1-5; clone_size: NA
cdr3_aa: CATSRDRRQETQYF; cdr3_nt: TGTGCCACCAGCAGAGATCGGAGGCAAGAGACCCAGTACTTC; d_call: NA; v_call: TRBV15; j_call: TRBJ2-5; clone_size: NA
cdr3_aa: CASSLRQGRMSDTQYF; cdr3_nt: TGTGCCAGCAGCCTGCGACAGGGCAGGATGTCAGATACGCAGTATTTT; d_call: TRBD1; v_call: TRBV5-5; j_call: TRBJ2-3; clone_size: NA
cdr3_aa: CASSQDQIEAFF; cdr3_nt: TGCGCCAGCAGCCAAGATCAAATCGAAGCTTTCTTT; d_call: NA; v_call: TRBV4-1; j_call: TRBJ1-1; clone_size: NA
cdr3_aa: CASSQTYWGYTF; cdr3_nt: TGTGCCAGCAGCCAGACTTATTGGGGCTACACCTTC; d_call: NA; v_call: TRBV3-1/TRBV3-2; j_call: TRBJ1-2; clone_size: NA